Presented here are 27 T cell receptor beta chains from one specimen sequenced in a study of technical replicates of blood from a few donors. Some clones are missing from TCRdb's copy, which holds only in-frame ones; the method was immunoSEQ multiplex PCR. The sample contains about 83,000 clones, around 94% of which appear only once. Sequences were obtained from T cells isolated from PBMCs. The receptors were sampled from a human donor in good health.

The chain links TRBV7-8 to TRBJ1-1; tentative D call: TRBD1 (5 bases). Trimming stripped 4 bases from V and 7 bases from J, with 13 bases between. Germline V lookup: CDR1 SGHVS, CDR2 FQNEAQ. The CDR3 extends over 13 amino acids. CDR3: CASSSGRVDEAFF. CDR3 coding DNA: TGTGCCAGCAGCTCAGGCAGGGTCGATGAAGCTTTCTTT.

The rearrangement links TRBV11-2 to TRBJ2-7; a possible D gene is TRBD2 (5 bases). Germline loops: CDR1 SGHAT, CDR2 FQNNGV. The CDR3 is 18 residues long. Trimming cost V 5 bases and J 3 bases, with 26 bases left between them. The CDR3 sequence is CASSPRPRVDWGDYEQYF. CDR3 in DNA: TGTGCCAGCAGCCCCCGGCCGCGGGTGGATTGGGGAGACTACGAGCAGTACTTC.

The rearrangement links TRBV5-1 to TRBJ1-4, with D possibly TRBD1 on 6 matching bases. Germline CDR1 is SGHRS and CDR2 is YFSETQ. Trimming removed 1 base at V and 8 bases at J, with 24 bases between. The CDR3 has 18 residues. The CDR3 loop is CASSLRTVASGAREKLFF. CDR3 nucleotides: TGCGCCAGCAGCTTGAGGACAGTCGCGAGTGGGGCCCGAGAAAAACTGTTTTTT.

The chain couples TRBV11-3 to TRBJ1-1, with D unclear. Germline-derived CDR1 and CDR2 are SGHNT and YENEEA. V was clipped by 0 bases and J by 3 bases, with 8 bases between them. The CDR3 runs 14 residues. CDR3 sequence: CASSLEGGDTEAFF. The CDR3 bases are TGTGCCAGCAGCTTAGAAGGCGGGGACACTGAAGCTTTCTTT.

The chain carries TRBV12-5 and TRBJ1-2; TRBD1 might be the D (5 bases). The CDR3 covers 16 residues. Germline-derived CDR1 and CDR2 are LGHNT and FRNRAP. V gave up 0 bases and J gave up 2 bases, with 13 bases separating them. The CDR3 spells CASGLVVGSGNYGYTF. For the CDR3, the DNA is TGTGCTAGTGGTTTGGTGGTAGGGTCAGGGAACTATGGCTACACCTTC.

This rearrangement joins TRBV14 to TRBJ1-4, with 10 bases aligning to TRBD1. This CDR3 contains 15 residues. Trimming at V came to 5 bases and at J to 4 bases, leaving 4 bases not matched to a gene. In germline, CDR1 is SGHDN, CDR2 FVKESK. The CDR3 DNA sequence: TGTGCCAGCAGCTCCCGGGACAGGGGTAATGAAAAACTGTTTTTT. It yields the protein CASSSRDRGNEKLFF.

V is TRBV2 and J is TRBJ2-3; tentative D call: TRBD1 (6 bases). The V end was cut by 6 bases, the J end by 3 bases, with 13 bases between. Germline V gene lookup returns CDR1 SNHLY and CDR2 FYNNEI. The CDR3 spans 14 residues. As DNA, the CDR3 is TGTGCCAGCAGCCCGGGACACTTAACAGATACGCAGTATTTT. This sequence encodes CASSPGHLTDTQYF.

The count of this clone is one. The gene calls are TRBV7-6 and TRBJ2-3; D is ambiguous. Germline V lookup: CDR1 SGHVS, CDR2 FNYEAQ. The CDR3 has 12 residues. V gave up 4 bases and J gave up 5 bases, with 7 bases separating them. This chain's CDR3 is CASSSPRDTQYF. Written as DNA, the CDR3 is TGTGCCAGCAGCTCTCCCCGAGATACGCAGTATTTT.

The genes are TRBV2 and TRBJ2-3; 9 bases are a match to TRBD2. The CDR3 consists of 15 residues. Looked up from germline, CDR1 is SNHLY and CDR2 is FYNNEI. With V trimmed by 8 bases and J by 7 bases, 13 bases remained unmatched. The CDR3 sequence: CASFTTSGLQYTQYF. The CDR3 bases are TGTGCCAGCTTTACGACTAGCGGACTTCAGTATACGCAGTATTTT.

The V call is TRBV10-2, the J call TRBJ2-1; weak D call: TRBD1 (5 bases). This CDR3 comprises 15 residues. Germline loops: CDR1 WSHSY, CDR2 SAAADI. V shed 2 bases and J shed 2 bases, with 10 bases lying between them. The CDR3: CASSEGLGPYNEQFF. CDR3 nucleotides: TGCGCCAGCAGTGAGGGATTGGGGCCCTACAATGAGCAGTTCTTC.

This clone was counted once. The genes are TRBV7-8 and TRBJ1-2; 8 nucleotides line up with TRBD1. The CDR3 spans 14 residues. V was clipped by 5 bases and J by 4 bases; unmatched bases: 6. Germline loops: CDR1 SGHVS, CDR2 FQNEAQ. CDR3: CASSARQGTYGYTF. DNA of the CDR3: TGTGCCAGCAGCGCGAGACAGGGGACCTATGGCTACACCTTC.

The chain recombines TRBV19 with TRBJ2-1, with 11 bases lining up with TRBD1. Unmatched junction bases numbered 4, after V lost 1 base and J lost 8 bases. The length of the CDR3 is 15 residues. Germline assignment: CDR1 LNHDA and CDR2 SQIVND (reference sequence). For the CDR3, the DNA is TGTGCCAGTAGTATAGCAGGACAGGGGGCACATGAGCAGTTCTTC. Its protein product is CASSIAGQGAHEQFF.

This sequence joins TRBV28 and TRBJ2-5; possible D gene TRBD2, 6 bases. Germline-derived CDR1 and CDR2 are MDHEN and SYDVKM. Deletions cut 5 bases from V and 3 bases from J, with 10 bases between. The CDR3 runs 13 residues. The CDR3 sequence is CASSILAEETQYF. The CDR3 DNA reads TGTGCCAGCAGTATTTTAGCGGAAGAGACCCAGTACTTC.

The rearrangement joins TRBV4-2 to TRBJ2-5; TRBD2 aligns across 12 bases. Germline V CDR1 and CDR2: LGHNA, YNFKEQ. CDR3 length: 16 residues. Trimming removed 10 bases from V and 5 bases from J; junction bases left unmatched: 14. CDR3 residues: CATTSGGTNRGETQYF. The CDR3 DNA sequence: TGTGCCACCACTAGCGGGGGGACCAACCGCGGGGAGACCCAGTACTTC.

The V gene is TRBV29-1, the J gene TRBJ1-1; D may be TRBD1 (5 bases). CDR3 length: 15 amino acids. CDR1 and CDR2 (germline): SQVTM, ANQGSEA. Trimming stripped 6 bases from V and 1 base from J, with 18 bases between. The CDR3 DNA follows: TGCAGCGTCCCCGGTGGTCGGGGGGAGAACACTGAAGCTTTCTTT. This sequence encodes CSVPGGRGENTEAFF.

This clone has just one count. This chain uses TRBV27 with TRBJ2-1, with 8 nucleotides matching TRBD2. This CDR3 comprises 15 residues. Germline-derived CDR1 and CDR2 are MNHEY and SMNVEV (reference sequence). The V segment lost 2 bases and the J segment 4 bases; nucleotides outside the gene matches: 4. The DNA of the CDR3 is TGTGCCAGCAGTTTAGGGGCTAGCGGGTACAATGAGCAGTTCTTC. It specifies CASSLGASGYNEQFF.

This clone was found once. The chain has TRBV4-1 and TRBJ2-6; perhaps TRBD1 as D (5 bases). The CDR3 is 18 amino acids. V dropped 4 bases and J dropped 0 bases, with 16 bases sitting between them. Germline V lookup: CDR1 MGHRA, CDR2 YSYEKL. The CDR3 loop reads CASSPDSLSPSGANVLTF. Here the CDR3 DNA reads TGCGCCAGCAGCCCTGACAGTCTTAGCCCCTCTGGGGCCAACGTCCTGACTTTC.

This sequence joins TRBV18 and TRBJ2-3, with 7 bases fitting TRBD1. Trimming took 0 bases from V and 5 from J; bases not matched to a gene: 5. The CDR3 is 15 residues long. The germline gives CDR1 KGHSH, CDR2 LQKENI. The CDR3 DNA follows: TGTGCCAGCTCACCACCCGGGACAGCGAAAGATACGCAGTATTTT. This codes for CASSPPGTAKDTQYF.

The rearrangement links TRBV11-3 to TRBJ2-3; 12 nucleotides line up with TRBD1. The CDR3 totals 19 residues. Germline-derived CDR1 and CDR2 are SGHNT and YENEEA. J gave up 3 bases and V 0 bases, and 10 bases lay outside the gene matches. The CDR3 region has the DNA TGTGCCAGCAGCTTAGAGGGCTACGGGACAGGGGGCGCAACAGATACGCAGTATTTT. This encodes CASSLEGYGTGGATDTQYF.

The chain combines TRBV5-1 with TRBJ2-1; D may be TRBD1 (6 bases). Trimming took 4 bases from V and 0 from J, leaving 14 bases between them. This CDR3 contains 16 residues. The germline gives CDR1 SGHRS, CDR2 YFSETQ. The DNA for the CDR3 is TGCGCCAGCAGCACAGGGTCCCCAAGCTCCTACAATGAGCAGTTCTTC. This translates into CASSTGSPSSYNEQFF.

This clone was found once. The chain is built from TRBV28 and TRBJ2-7; weak D call: TRBD2 (5 bases). CDR3 size: 16 residues. Trimming left V 4 bases short and J 2 bases short, with 18 bases between. Germline CDR1 is MDHEN and CDR2 is SYDVKM. CDR3 nucleotide sequence: TGTGCCAGCAGTTCCTCCCACAGCGGAACAGCCTACGAGCAGTACTTC. This codes for CASSSSHSGTAYEQYF.

The chain recombines TRBV7-9 with TRBJ2-5; D uncertain. Germline assignment: CDR1 SEHNR and CDR2 FQNEAQ (reference sequence). The CDR3 consists of 15 residues. V was pared by 4 bases and J by 2 bases, with 14 bases between. The CDR3, as DNA: TGTGCCAGCAGCTCCATGACTGTCCGGCAAGAGACCCAGTACTTC. Translated, it gives CASSSMTVRQETQYF.

The V and J genes are TRBV6-1 and TRBJ1-1; D gene uncertain. The CDR3 has 13 amino acids. CDR1 is MNHNS, CDR2 SASEGT, per germline. V was clipped by 7 bases and J by 0 bases, with 9 bases between them. The CDR3 loop is CASNPLLNTEAFF. The DNA of the CDR3 is TGTGCCAGCAACCCACTCCTGAACACTGAAGCTTTCTTT.

V gene TRBV2 combines with J gene TRBJ1-4; D is ambiguous. Germline assignment: CDR1 SNHLY and CDR2 FYNNEI. This CDR3 spans 16 amino acids. V lost 8 bases to trimming and J lost 8 bases, with 24 bases between them. This chain's CDR3 is CASLGDPRSGGEKLFF. As DNA, the CDR3 is TGTGCCAGCTTGGGCGATCCTCGCAGTGGTGGAGAAAAACTGTTTTTT.

The chain has TRBV7-9 and TRBJ1-1, with a weak D call TRBD1 (5 bases). Trimming pared 5 bases from V and 3 bases from J, leaving 10 bases between. This CDR3 is 13 amino acids long. The V gene's germline CDR1 is SEHNR and CDR2 FQNEAQ (reference sequence). CDR3 sequence: CASSPQGDTEAFF. The CDR3 region has the DNA TGTGCCAGCAGCCCTCAGGGTGACACTGAAGCTTTCTTT. The complete variable domain, with remaining parts taken from reference TRBV7-9 and TRBJ1-1, reads DTGVSQNPRHKITKRGQNVTFRCDPISEHNRLYWYRQTLGQGPEFLTYFQNEAQLEKSRLLSDRFSAERPKGSFSTLEIQRTEQGDSAMYLCASSPQGDTEAFFGQGTRLTVV.

The chain has TRBV19 and TRBJ2-3, with TRBD2 matching 10 bases. Germline CDR1 and CDR2: LNHDA and SQIVND (reference sequence). The CDR3 extends over 15 amino acids. V lost 6 bases to trimming and J lost 6 bases; unmatched junction nucleotides: 9. CDR3 residues: CASRTVAGGLDTQYF. CDR3 sequence (DNA): TGTGCCAGTAGAACTGTAGCGGGGGGACTCGATACGCAGTATTTT.

The chain carries TRBV9 and TRBJ2-7; D might be TRBD1 (6 bases). With 0 bases removed from V and 3 bases from J, the gap between germline ends came to 16 bases. Germline values: CDR1 SGDLS, CDR2 YYNGEE. The CDR3 runs 16 residues. The CDR3 DNA follows: TGTGCCAGCAGCGTAGCTTCTGAGGGGGTTAACTACGAGCAGTACTTC. Protein product: CASSVASEGVNYEQYF.